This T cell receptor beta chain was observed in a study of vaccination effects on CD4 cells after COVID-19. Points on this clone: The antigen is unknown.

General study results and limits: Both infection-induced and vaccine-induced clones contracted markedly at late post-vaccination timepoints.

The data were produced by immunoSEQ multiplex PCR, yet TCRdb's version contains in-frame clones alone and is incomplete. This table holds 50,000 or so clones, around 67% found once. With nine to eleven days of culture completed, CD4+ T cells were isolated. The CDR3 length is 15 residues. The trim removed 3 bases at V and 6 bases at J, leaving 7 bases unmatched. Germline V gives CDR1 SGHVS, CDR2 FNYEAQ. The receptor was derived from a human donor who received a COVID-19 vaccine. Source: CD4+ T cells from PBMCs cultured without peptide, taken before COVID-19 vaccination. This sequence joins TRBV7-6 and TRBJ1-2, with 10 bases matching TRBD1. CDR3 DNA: TGTGCCAGCAGCTTTACGACAGGGGGCGTCGATGGCTACACCTTC. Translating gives CASSFTTGGVDGYTF.